The sequence of this T cell receptor beta chain was determined in a study of T cells in Graves' hyperthyroidism and ophthalmopathy. Study-wide points: Ophthalmopathy was separated from stable hyperthyroidism by a 13 V-J model.

About this clonotype: What it binds is unknown. One end of the junction fails to match germline, which may point to a read error.

An absence of ophthalmopathy progression within 18 months meant stable Graves' hyperthyroidism. CDR3 size: 16 residues. The investigators amplified TCR beta CDR3 regions from RNA transcripts. HTBI primers were used for first-round RT-PCR of the TCR CDR3. In TCRdb, the multiplex PCR reads were re-called with MiXCR into one record per CDR3 protein. The table lists approximately 560,000 distinct CDR3 sequences, about 45% of them singletons, with 8% to 8.5% in the top ten. The TCR sequence derives from a woman aged 18-29 years with Graves' hyperthyroidism. Input material: peripheral blood or thyroid tissue (not recorded which). The rearrangement links TRBV12-3 or TRBV12-4 to TRBJ2-5; 10 bases are a match to TRBD2. In DNA form, the CDR3 reads TGTGCCAGCAGCCTCTCCCTAGCGGGAGCCCGCGAGACCCGGTACTTC. Its protein product is CASSLSLAGARETRYF.